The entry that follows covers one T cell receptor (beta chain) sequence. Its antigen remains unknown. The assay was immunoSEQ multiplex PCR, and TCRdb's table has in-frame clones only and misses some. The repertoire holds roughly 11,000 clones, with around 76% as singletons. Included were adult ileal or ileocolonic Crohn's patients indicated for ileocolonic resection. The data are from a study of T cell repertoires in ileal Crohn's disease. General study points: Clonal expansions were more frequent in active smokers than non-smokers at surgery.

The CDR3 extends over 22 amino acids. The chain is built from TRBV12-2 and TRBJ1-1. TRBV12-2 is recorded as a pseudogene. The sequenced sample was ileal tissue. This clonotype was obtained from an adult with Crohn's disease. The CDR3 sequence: CASRLVMLKNFTSGRLNTEAFF. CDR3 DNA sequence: TGTGCAAGTCGCTTAGTGATGCTTAAAAATTTTACCTCCGGGAGATTGAACACTGAAGCTTTCTTT.